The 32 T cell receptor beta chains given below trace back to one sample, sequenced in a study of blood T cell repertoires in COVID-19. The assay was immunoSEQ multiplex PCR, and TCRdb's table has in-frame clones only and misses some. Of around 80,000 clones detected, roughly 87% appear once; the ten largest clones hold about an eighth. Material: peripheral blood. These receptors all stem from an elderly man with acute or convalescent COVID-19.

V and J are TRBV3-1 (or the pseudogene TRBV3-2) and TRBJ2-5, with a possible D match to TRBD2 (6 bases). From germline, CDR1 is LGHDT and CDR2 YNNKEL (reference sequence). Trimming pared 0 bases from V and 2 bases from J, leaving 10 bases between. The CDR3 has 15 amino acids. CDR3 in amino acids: CASSQDAAGQETQYF. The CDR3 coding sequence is TGTGCCAGCAGCCAAGATGCGGCGGGGCAAGAGACCCAGTACTTC.

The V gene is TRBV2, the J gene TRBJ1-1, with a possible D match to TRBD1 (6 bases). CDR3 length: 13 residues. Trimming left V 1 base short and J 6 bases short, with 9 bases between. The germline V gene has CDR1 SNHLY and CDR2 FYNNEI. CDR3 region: CASSEVAGAEAFF. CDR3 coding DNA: TGTGCCAGCAGTGAAGTGGCAGGGGCTGAAGCTTTCTTT.

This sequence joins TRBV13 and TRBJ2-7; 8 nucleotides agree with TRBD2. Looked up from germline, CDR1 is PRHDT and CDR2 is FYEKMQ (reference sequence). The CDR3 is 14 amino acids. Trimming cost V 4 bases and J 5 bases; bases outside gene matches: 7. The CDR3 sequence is CASSSTGTRNEQYF. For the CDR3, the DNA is TGTGCCAGCAGCTCGACCGGGACTAGAAACGAGCAGTACTTC. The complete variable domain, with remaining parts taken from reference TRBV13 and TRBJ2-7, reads AAGVIQSPRHLIKEKRETATLKCYPIPRHDTVYWYQQGPGQDPQFLISFYEKMQSDKGSIPDRFSAQQFSDYHSELNMSSLELGDSALYFCASSSTGTRNEQYFGPGTRLTVT.

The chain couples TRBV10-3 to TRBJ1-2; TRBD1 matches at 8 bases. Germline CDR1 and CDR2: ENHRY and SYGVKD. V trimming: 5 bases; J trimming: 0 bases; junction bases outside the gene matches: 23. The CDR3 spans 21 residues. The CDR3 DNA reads TGTGCCATCAGTCAAAACCCGGGACAGGCCTTTGACTTTTCCTCTAACTATGGCTACACCTTC. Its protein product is CAISQNPGQAFDFSSNYGYTF.

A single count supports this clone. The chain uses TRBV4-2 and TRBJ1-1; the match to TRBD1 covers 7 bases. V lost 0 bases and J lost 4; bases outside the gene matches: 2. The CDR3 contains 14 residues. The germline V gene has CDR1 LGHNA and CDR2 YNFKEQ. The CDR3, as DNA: TGTGCCAGCAGCCAAGAAGGGGGCCTCACTGAAGCTTTCTTT. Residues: CASSQEGGLTEAFF.

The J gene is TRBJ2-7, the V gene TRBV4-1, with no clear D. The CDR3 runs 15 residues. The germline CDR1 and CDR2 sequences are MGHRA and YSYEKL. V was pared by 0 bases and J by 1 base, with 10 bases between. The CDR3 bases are TGCGCCAGCAGCCAAGATAGTGGCAGGTCCTACGAGCAGTACTTC. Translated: CASSQDSGRSYEQYF.

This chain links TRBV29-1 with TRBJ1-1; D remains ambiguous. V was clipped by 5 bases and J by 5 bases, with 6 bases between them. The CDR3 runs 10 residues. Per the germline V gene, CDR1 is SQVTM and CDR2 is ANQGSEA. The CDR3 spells CSVFQTEAFF. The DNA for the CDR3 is TGCAGCGTTTTCCAGACTGAAGCTTTCTTT.

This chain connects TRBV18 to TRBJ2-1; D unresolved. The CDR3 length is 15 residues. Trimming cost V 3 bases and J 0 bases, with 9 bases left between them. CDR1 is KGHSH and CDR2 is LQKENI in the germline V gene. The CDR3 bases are TGTGCCAGCTCACCTGGAGCTTACTCCTACAATGAGCAGTTCTTC. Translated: CASSPGAYSYNEQFF.

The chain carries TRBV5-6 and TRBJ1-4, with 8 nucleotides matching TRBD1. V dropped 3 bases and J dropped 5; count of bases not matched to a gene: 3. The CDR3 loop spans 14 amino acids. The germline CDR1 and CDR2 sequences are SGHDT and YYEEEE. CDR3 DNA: TGTGCCAGCAGCTCGGACAGGGCAAATGAAAAACTGTTTTTT. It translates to CASSSDRANEKLFF. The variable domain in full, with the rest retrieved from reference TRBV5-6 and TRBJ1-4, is DAGVTQSPTHLIKTRGQQVTLRCSPKSGHDTVSWYQQALGQGPQFIFQYYEEEERQRGNFPDRFSGHQFPNYSSELNVNALLLGDSALYLCASSSDRANEKLFFGSGTQLSVL.

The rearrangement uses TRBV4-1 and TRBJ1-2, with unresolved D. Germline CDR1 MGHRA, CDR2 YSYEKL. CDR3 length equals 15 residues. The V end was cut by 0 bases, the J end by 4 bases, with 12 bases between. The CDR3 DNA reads TGCGCCAGCAGCCAAGATAACGGGTTACTCTATGGCTACACCTTC. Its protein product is CASSQDNGLLYGYTF.

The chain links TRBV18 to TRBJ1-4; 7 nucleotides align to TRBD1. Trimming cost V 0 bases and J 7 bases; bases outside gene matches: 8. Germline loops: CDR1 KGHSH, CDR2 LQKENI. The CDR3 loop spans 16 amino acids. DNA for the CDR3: TGTGCCAGCTCACCACCGAAGGGGGCGTCGGTTGAAAAACTGTTTTTT. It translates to CASSPPKGASVEKLFF.

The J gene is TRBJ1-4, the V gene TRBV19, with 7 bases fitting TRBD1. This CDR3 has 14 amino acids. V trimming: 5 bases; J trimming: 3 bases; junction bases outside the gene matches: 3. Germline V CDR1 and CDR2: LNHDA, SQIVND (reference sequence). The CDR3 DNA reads TGTGCCAGTAGTTACAGGGGCTCTAATGAAAAACTGTTTTTT. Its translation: CASSYRGSNEKLFF.

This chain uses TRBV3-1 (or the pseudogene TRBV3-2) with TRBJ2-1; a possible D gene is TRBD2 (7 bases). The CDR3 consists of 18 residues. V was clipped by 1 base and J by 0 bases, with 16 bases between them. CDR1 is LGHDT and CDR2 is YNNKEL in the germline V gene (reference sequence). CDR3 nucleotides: TGTGCCAGCAGCCAAGGTATGGCGGGGGCCCGCTCCTACAATGAGCAGTTCTTC. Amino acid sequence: CASSQGMAGARSYNEQFF.

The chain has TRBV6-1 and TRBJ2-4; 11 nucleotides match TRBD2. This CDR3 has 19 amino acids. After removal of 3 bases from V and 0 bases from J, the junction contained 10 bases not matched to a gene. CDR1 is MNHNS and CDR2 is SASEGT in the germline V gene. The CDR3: CASSDLLAGAIIAKNIQYF. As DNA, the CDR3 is TGTGCCAGCAGTGACTTACTAGCGGGGGCGATCATAGCCAAAAACATTCAGTACTTC.

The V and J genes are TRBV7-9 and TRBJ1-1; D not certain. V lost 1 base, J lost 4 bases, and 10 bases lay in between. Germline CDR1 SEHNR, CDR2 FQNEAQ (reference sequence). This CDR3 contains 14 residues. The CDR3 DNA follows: TGTGCCAGCAGCTTAGTCCCTGGAGGCACTGAAGCTTTCTTT. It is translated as CASSLVPGGTEAFF.

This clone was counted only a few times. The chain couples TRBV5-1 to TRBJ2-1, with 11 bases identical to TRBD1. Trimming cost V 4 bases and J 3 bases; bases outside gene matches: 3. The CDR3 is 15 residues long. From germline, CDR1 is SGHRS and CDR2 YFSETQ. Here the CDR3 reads CASSTGTGGYNEQFF. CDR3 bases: TGCGCCAGCAGCACTGGGACAGGGGGCTACAATGAGCAGTTCTTC.

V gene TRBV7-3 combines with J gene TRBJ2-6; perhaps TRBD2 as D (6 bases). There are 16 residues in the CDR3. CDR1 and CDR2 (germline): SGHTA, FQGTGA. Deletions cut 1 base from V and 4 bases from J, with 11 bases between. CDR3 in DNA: TGTGCCAGCAGCTTAAGTCCGGGGGAAGGGGCCAACGTCCTGACTTTC. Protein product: CASSLSPGEGANVLTF.

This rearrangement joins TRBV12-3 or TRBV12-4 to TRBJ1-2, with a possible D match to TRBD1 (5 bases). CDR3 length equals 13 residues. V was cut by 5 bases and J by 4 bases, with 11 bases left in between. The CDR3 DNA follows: TGTGCCAGCAGTGAGTCCAGGGTCTATGGCTACACCTTC. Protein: CASSESRVYGYTF.

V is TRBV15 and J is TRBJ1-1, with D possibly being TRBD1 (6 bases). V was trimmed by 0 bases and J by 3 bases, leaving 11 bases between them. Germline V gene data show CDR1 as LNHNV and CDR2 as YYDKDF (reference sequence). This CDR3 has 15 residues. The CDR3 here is CATSRDRGGYTEAFF. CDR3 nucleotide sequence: TGTGCCACCAGCAGAGATCGCGGGGGCTACACTGAAGCTTTCTTT.

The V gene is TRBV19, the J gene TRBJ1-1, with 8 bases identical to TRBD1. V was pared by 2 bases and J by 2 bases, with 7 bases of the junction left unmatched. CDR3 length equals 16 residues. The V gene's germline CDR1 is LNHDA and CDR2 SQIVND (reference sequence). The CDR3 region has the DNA TGTGCCAGTAGTATACTGACAGGGGCGACAAACACTGAAGCTTTCTTT. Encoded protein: CASSILTGATNTEAFF.

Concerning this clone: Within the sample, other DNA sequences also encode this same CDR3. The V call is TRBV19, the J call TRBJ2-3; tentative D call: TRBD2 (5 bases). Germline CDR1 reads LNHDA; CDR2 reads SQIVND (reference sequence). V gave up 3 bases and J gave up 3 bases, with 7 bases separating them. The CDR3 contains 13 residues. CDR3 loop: CASSISGTDTQYF. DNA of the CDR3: TGTGCCAGTAGTATTTCGGGAACAGATACGCAGTATTTT.

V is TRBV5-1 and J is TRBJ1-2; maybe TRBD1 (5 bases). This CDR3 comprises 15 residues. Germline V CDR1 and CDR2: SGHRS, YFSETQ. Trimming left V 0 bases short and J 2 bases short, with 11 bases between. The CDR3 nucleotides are TGCGCCAGCAGCTTGGGTGGAGGGGAGAACTATGGCTACACCTTC. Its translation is CASSLGGGENYGYTF.

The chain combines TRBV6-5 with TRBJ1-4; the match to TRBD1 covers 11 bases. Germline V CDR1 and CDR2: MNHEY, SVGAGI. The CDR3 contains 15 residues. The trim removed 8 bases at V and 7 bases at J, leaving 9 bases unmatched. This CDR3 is CASDPQGTGGEKLFF. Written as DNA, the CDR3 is TGTGCCAGCGACCCGCAGGGGACAGGGGGTGAAAAACTGTTTTTT.

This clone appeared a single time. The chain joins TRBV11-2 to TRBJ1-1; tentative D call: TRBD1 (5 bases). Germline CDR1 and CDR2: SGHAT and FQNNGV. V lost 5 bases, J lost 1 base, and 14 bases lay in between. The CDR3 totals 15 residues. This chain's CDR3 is CASSPPDRPNTEAFF. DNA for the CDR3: TGTGCCAGCAGCCCGCCAGACAGACCGAACACTGAAGCTTTCTTT.

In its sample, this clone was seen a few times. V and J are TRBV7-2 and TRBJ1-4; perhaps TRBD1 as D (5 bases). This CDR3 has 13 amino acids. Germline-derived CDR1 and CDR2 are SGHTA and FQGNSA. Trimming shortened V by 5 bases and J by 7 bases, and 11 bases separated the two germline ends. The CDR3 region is CASSATEAEKLFF. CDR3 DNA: TGTGCCAGCAGCGCGACAGAGGCTGAAAAACTGTTTTTT.

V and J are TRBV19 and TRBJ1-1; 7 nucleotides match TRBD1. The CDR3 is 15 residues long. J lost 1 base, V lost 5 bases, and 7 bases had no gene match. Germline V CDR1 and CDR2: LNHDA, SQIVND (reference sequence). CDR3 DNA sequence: TGTGCCAGTAGTCCTGGGACAGACAAGAACACTGAAGCTTTCTTT. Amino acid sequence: CASSPGTDKNTEAFF.

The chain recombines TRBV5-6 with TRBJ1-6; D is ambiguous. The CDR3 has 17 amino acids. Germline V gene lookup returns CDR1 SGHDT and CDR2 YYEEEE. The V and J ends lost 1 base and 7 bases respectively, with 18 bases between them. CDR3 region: CASSLFGDPSGNSPLHF. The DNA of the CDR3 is TGTGCCAGCAGCTTGTTCGGCGACCCCTCGGGGAATTCACCCCTCCACTTT.

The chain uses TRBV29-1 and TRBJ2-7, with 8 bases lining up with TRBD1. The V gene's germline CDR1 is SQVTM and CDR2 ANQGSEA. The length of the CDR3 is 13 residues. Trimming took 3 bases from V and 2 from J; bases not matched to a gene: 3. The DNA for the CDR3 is TGCAGCGTTGACGGACAGGGTGCCTACGAGCAGTACTTC. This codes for CSVDGQGAYEQYF.

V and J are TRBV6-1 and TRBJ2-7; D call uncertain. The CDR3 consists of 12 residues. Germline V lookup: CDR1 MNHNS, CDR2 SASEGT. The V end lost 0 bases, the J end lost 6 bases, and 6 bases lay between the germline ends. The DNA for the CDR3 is TGTGCCAGCAGTGAAGCATGGCTCGAGCAGTACTTC. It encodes CASSEAWLEQYF.

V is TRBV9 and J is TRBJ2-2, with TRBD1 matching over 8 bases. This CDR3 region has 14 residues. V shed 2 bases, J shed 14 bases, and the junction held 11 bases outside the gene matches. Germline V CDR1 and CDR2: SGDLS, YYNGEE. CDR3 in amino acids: CASSVMVTGASLFF. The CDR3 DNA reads TGTGCCAGCAGCGTGATGGTGACAGGGGCGTCACTGTTTTTT.

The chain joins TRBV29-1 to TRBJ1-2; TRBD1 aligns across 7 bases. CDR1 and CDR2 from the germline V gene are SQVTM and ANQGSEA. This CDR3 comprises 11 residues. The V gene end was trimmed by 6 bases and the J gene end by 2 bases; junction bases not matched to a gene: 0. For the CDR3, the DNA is TGCAGCGTGACAGGGAACTATGGCTACACCTTC. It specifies CSVTGNYGYTF.

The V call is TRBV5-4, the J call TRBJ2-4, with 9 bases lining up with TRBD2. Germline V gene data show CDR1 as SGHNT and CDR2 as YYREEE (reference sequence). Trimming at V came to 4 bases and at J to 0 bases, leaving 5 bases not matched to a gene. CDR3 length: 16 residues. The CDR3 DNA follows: TGTGCCAGCAGCAAGGGCGGGGGGGGAGCCAAAAACATTCAGTACTTC. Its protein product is CASSKGGGGAKNIQYF.